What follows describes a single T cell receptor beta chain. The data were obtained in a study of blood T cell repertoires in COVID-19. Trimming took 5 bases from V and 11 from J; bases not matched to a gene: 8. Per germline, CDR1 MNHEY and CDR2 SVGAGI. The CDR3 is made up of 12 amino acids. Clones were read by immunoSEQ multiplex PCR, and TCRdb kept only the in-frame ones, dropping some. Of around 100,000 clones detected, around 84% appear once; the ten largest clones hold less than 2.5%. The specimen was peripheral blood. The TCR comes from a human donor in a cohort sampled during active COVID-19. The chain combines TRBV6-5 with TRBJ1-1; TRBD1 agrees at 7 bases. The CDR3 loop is CASSRQGPEAFF. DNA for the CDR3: TGTGCCAGCAGTAGACAGGGTCCCGAGGCTTTCTTT.